The 25 T cell receptor beta chains given below trace back to one sample, sequenced in a study of Graves' ophthalmopathy and Graves' hyperthyroidism. RNA transcripts served as template for amplifying TCR beta CDR3 sequences. Second-round multiplex PCR followed a first-round RT-PCR using HTBI primers. Each CDR3 protein gets one entry after TCRdb re-called the multiplex PCR reads with MiXCR. The repertoire includes about 700,000 distinct CDR3 sequences, approximately 40% of them detected once, and about 40% sits in the top ten. The specimen was peripheral blood. The receptor set was obtained from an adult man with Graves' ophthalmopathy.

To note about this clonotype: A much larger clone sits a single nucleotide away, making a read error possible. The V gene is TRBV29-1, the J gene TRBJ1-1, with a possible D match to TRBD1 (6 bases). The CDR3 loop spans 13 amino acids. Germline CDR1 SQVTM, CDR2 ANQGSEA. The DNA of the CDR3 is TGCGGCGTTCTTCGGGGGGCAGGGACTGAAGCTTTCTTT. As protein: CGVLRGAGTEAFF.

The rearrangement links TRBV20-1 to TRBJ2-5; the D is unclear. The V end lost 6 bases, the J end lost 0 bases, and 17 bases lay between the germline ends. Germline values: CDR1 DFQATT, CDR2 SNEGSKA (reference sequence). This CDR3 spans 15 amino acids. The DNA for the CDR3 is TGCAGTGCCCGCAGCCAAGAATTATACCAAGAGACCCAGTACTTC. Protein sequence: CSARSQELYQETQYF.

The rearrangement uses TRBV2 and TRBJ1-2; D not certain. Trimming removed 4 bases at V and 2 bases at J, with 8 bases between. Germline CDR1 SNHLY, CDR2 FYNNEI. The CDR3 has 13 amino acids. For the CDR3, the DNA is TGTGCCAGCAGTGCGCCTCAGAACTATGGCTACACCTTC. The encoded protein is CASSAPQNYGYTF. Filled out from reference TRBV2 and TRBJ1-2, the complete variable domain reads EPEVTQTPSHQVTQMGQEVILRCVPISNHLYFYWYRQILGQKVEFLVSFYNNEISEKSEIFDDQFSVERPDGSNFTLKIRSTKLEDSAMYFCASSAPQNYGYTFGSGTRLTVV.

The CDR3 nucleotides read TGTGCCAGCAGCATCGCACCGGGACGAAGGGGAGATACGCAGTATTTT. Translating it yields CASSIAPGRRGDTQYF. The chain links TRBV2 to TRBJ2-3; perhaps D is TRBD1 or TRBD2 (5 bases each). Germline CDR1 is SNHLY and CDR2 is FYNNEI. The CDR3 covers 16 residues. V was pared by 6 bases and J by 5 bases, with 21 bases between. The whole variable domain, filled in from reference TRBV2 and TRBJ2-3, reads EPEVTQTPSHQVTQMGQEVILRCVPISNHLYFYWYRQILGQKVEFLVSFYNNEISEKSEIFDDQFSVERPDGSNFTLKIRSTKLEDSAMYFCASSIAPGRRGDTQYFGPGTRLTVL.

J is TRBJ2-5 and V is TRBV29-1; D might be TRBD1 (5 bases). In germline, CDR1 is SQVTM, CDR2 ANQGSEA. The CDR3 totals 12 residues. V shed 8 bases and J shed 3 bases, with 13 bases lying between them. The CDR3 nucleotides are TGCAGCTTGTTTCCGACAGAAGAGACCCAGTACTTC. It is translated as CSLFPTEETQYF.

This clonotype was seen many times. V and J are TRBV7-2 and TRBJ1-1, with TRBD1 identical over 9 bases. The CDR3 spans 16 residues. Trimming at V came to 5 bases and at J to 4 bases, leaving 11 bases not matched to a gene. From germline, CDR1 is SGHTA and CDR2 FQGNSA. The CDR3 loop is CASSPAMTGGSTEAFF. For the CDR3, the DNA is TGTGCCAGCAGCCCGGCAATGACAGGGGGGAGCACTGAAGCTTTCTTT.

This clonotype appeared many times. The CDR3 DNA reads TGTGCCAGCAGCCAACGGGACAGGGGAGGCTACACCTTC. Amino acids: CASSQRDRGGYTF. The chain uses TRBV7-2 and TRBJ1-2; the match to TRBD1 covers 10 bases. This CDR3 has 13 residues. Losses at the gene ends were 5 bases for V and 8 bases for J; bases not matched to a gene: 5. Germline CDR1 and CDR2: SGHTA and FQGNSA.

The rearrangement uses TRBV24-1 and TRBJ1-6; 9 bases are shared with TRBD1. Trimming at V came to 12 bases and at J to 10 bases, leaving 6 bases not matched to a gene. In germline, CDR1 is KGHDR, CDR2 SFDVKD. This CDR3 comprises 12 residues. The CDR3 region is CAWGDRESPLHF. The CDR3, as DNA: TGTGCCTGGGGGGACAGGGAGTCACCCCTCCACTTT.

This clonotype was found a few times. The chain uses TRBV19 and TRBJ1-1, with D tentatively TRBD1 (5 bases). Germline CDR1 reads LNHDA; CDR2 reads SQIVND (reference sequence). There are 13 residues in the CDR3. Trimming removed 9 bases at V and 5 bases at J, with 16 bases between. The DNA for the CDR3 is TGTGCCAGCTATCAGGGAGGGAGGACTGAAGCTTTCTTT. This codes for CASYQGGRTEAFF. The full variable domain, rest sourced from reference TRBV19 and TRBJ1-1, is DGGITQSPKYLFRKEGQNVTLSCEQNLNHDAMYWYRQDPGQGLRLIYYSQIVNDFQKGDIAEGYSVSREKKESFPLTVTSAQKNPTAFYLCASYQGGRTEAFFGQGTRLTVV.

In the case of this clonotype: At one of its ends the junction is not consistent with the germline gene, which may arise from a read error. The J gene is TRBJ1-4, the V gene TRBV10-3; 8 bases are a match to TRBD1. The CDR3 runs 15 residues. Germline CDR1 reads ENHRY; CDR2 reads SYGVKD. The CDR3 sequence is CASSYQDRGREKLLF. The CDR3 nucleotides are TGTGCCAGCAGTTACCAAGACAGGGGACGAGAAAAACTGCTTTTT.

This clonotype has at least ten counts. The chain links TRBV6-2 or TRBV6-3 to TRBJ1-2; D not resolved. The V end was cut by 6 bases, the J end by 3 bases, with 11 bases between. The CDR3 is made up of 13 amino acids. Germline V CDR1 and CDR2: MNHEY, SVGEGT. The CDR3: CASSYGRDYGYTF. The CDR3 bases are TGTGCCAGCAGCTACGGACGGGACTATGGCTACACCTTC.

On this clonotype itself: Relative to the germline gene, one junction end is altered; a read error may explain this. The chain uses TRBV10-3 and TRBJ1-5; TRBD1 is a possible D gene (5 bases). Per germline, CDR1 ENHRY and CDR2 SYGVKD. The CDR3 loop spans 18 amino acids. CDR3: CASSYSSGRVHSNQPQHF. The CDR3 nucleotides read TGTGCCAGCAGTTACTCATCCGGCAGGGTACATAGCAATCAGCCCCAGCATTTT.

This clonotype came up a few times. The chain has TRBV9 and TRBJ2-2; 7 nucleotides agree with TRBD2. The CDR3 loop spans 16 amino acids. The ends lost 4 bases at V and 4 bases at J; junction bases unmatched: 10. Germline CDR1 reads SGDLS; CDR2 reads YYNGEE. CDR3 region: CASSHPLAEITGELFF. As DNA, the CDR3 is TGTGCCAGCAGCCACCCTCTAGCGGAGATCACCGGGGAGCTGTTTTTT.

The V gene is TRBV10-1, the J gene TRBJ1-4; D unresolved. Germline V gives CDR1 WNHNN, CDR2 SYGVQD (reference sequence). CDR3 length equals 13 residues. Trimming pared 5 bases from V and 4 bases from J, leaving 8 bases between. CDR3 region: CASSRPDNEKLFF. For the CDR3, the DNA is TGCGCCAGCAGTCGACCCGATAATGAAAAACTGTTTTTT.

This clonotype showed up many times. The gene calls are TRBV19 and TRBJ2-7; 9 positions match TRBD1. With 5 bases clipped from V and 5 bases from J, the junction kept 7 bases outside the gene matches. The CDR3 is made up of 14 amino acids. Looked up from germline, CDR1 is LNHDA and CDR2 is SQIVND (reference sequence). CDR3 bases: TGTGCCAGTAGTCACGGGACAGGGACCCACGAGCAGTACTTC. Translating gives CASSHGTGTHEQYF.

The sample holds many counts of this clonotype. The chain recombines TRBV25-1 with TRBJ2-5; the D gene is possibly TRBD2 (6 bases). The V gene's germline CDR1 is MGHDK and CDR2 SYGVNS. V was clipped by 1 base and J by 4 bases, with 10 bases between them. The CDR3 spans 14 residues. The CDR3 coding sequence is TGTGCCAGCAGTGAATTCCCAGCGGGAGAGACCCAGTACTTC. Its translation is CASSEFPAGETQYF. Full variable domain (missing parts from reference TRBV25-1 and TRBJ2-5): EADIYQTPRYLVIGTGKKITLECSQTMGHDKMYWYQQDPGMELHLIHYSYGVNSTEKGDLSSESTVSRIRTEHFPLTLESARPSHTSQYLCASSEFPAGETQYFGPGTRLLVL.

This clonotype was seen only a few times. One junction end disagrees with the germline gene, perhaps due to a read error. J is TRBJ2-7 and V is TRBV11-2; 8 bases fit TRBD1. This CDR3 contains 14 residues. Germline CDR1 SGHAT, CDR2 FQNNGV. CDR3 loop: CASSPPGQAYEQYF. The DNA of the CDR3 is TGCGCCAGCAGCCCCCCGGGACAGGCCTACGAGCAGTACTTC.

The gene calls are TRBV19 and TRBJ2-7, with 10 bases identical to TRBD2. Per germline, CDR1 LNHDA and CDR2 SQIVND (reference sequence). Germline trimming cut 5 bases from V and 3 bases from J; bases unmatched to any gene: 4. The CDR3 contains 14 residues. The CDR3 loop is CASSESSGSYEQYF. CDR3 nucleotides: TGTGCCAGTAGTGAGTCTAGCGGGAGCTACGAGCAGTACTTC.

V gene TRBV7-9 combines with J gene TRBJ1-1; no clear D gene. The CDR3 runs 14 residues. CDR1 and CDR2 from the germline V gene are SEHNR and FQNEAQ (reference sequence). V was clipped by 5 bases and J by 1 base, with 11 bases between them. The CDR3 loop reads CASSPVYRNTEAFF. The CDR3 nucleotides read TGTGCCAGCAGCCCCGTCTATCGGAACACTGAAGCTTTCTTT.

The genes are TRBV7-9 and TRBJ1-6; D ambiguous. This CDR3 comprises 15 residues. CDR1 is SEHNR and CDR2 is FQNEAQ in the germline V gene (reference sequence). Between the trimmed V and J ends, which lost 5 bases and 0 bases, there was a span of 8 bases. CDR3 DNA: TGTGCCAGCAGCCTCCTGACCTCCTATAATTCACCCCTCCACTTT. Translated, it gives CASSLLTSYNSPLHF.

This clonotype turned up a few times. V and J are TRBV5-8 and TRBJ2-5, with TRBD2 matching 7 bases. The CDR3 sequence is 15 residues long. Germline V gene sequence: CDR1 SGHTS, CDR2 YDEGEE. V trimming: 4 bases; J trimming: 2 bases; junction bases outside the gene matches: 8. CDR3 sequence reads: CASSRPGGRQETQYF. The CDR3 coding sequence is TGTGCCAGCAGCCGTCCGGGGGGACGTCAAGAGACCCAGTACTTC.

The chain combines TRBV10-3 with TRBJ1-5; D is unresolved. V dropped 6 bases and J dropped 0 bases, with 12 bases sitting between them. The CDR3 length is 15 residues. Germline CDR1 reads ENHRY; CDR2 reads SYGVKD. The CDR3 coding sequence is TGTGCCATCAGGGCCCAGTCGAATAGCAATCAGCCCCAGCATTTT. This translates into CAIRAQSNSNQPQHF.

The chain carries TRBV27 and TRBJ1-1; D call uncertain. This CDR3 spans 12 amino acids. The germline CDR1 and CDR2 sequences are MNHEY and SMNVEV (reference sequence). The germline V and J ends were trimmed by 6 bases and 1 base, with 6 bases remaining between them. DNA for the CDR3: TGTGCCAGCAGGAGAGAGAACACTGAAGCTTTCTTT. This gives the protein CASRRENTEAFF.

This clonotype was seen repeatedly, ten times or more. The chain employs TRBV29-1 and TRBJ2-5; D gene unclear. The CDR3 has 12 amino acids. From germline, CDR1 is SQVTM and CDR2 ANQGSEA. V was clipped by 3 bases and J by 2 bases, with 7 bases between them. CDR3 amino acids: CSVDPRQETQYF. The CDR3 nucleotides are TGCAGCGTTGACCCCCGGCAAGAGACCCAGTACTTC.

The chain carries TRBV5-1 and TRBJ1-2, with D tentatively TRBD1 (5 bases). Germline CDR1 is SGHRS and CDR2 is YFSETQ. The CDR3 length is 12 residues. Trimming pared 6 bases from V and 3 bases from J, leaving 9 bases between. CDR3 protein: CASTGGYYGYTF. The CDR3 region has the DNA TGCGCCAGCACCGGGGGTTACTATGGCTACACCTTC. The full variable domain, in which reference TRBV5-1 and TRBJ1-2 provide the parts outside the CDR3, is KAGVTQTPRYLIKTRGQQVTLSCSPISGHRSVSWYQQTPGQGLQFLFEYFSETQRNKGNFPGRFSGRQFSNSRSEMNVSTLELGDSALYLCASTGGYYGYTFGSGTRLTVV.